This TCR beta chain was found in a study of T cells in Graves' hyperthyroidism and ophthalmopathy. Findings of the study overall: Also found in blood were most expanded thyroid clonotypes above 0.001. The model predicted ophthalmopathy a median about 6.6 months before onset.

Clinical symptoms, serum thyroxine, TRAb, thyroid ultrasound and orbital computed tomography informed diagnoses. What was amplified from RNA transcripts were TCR beta CDR3 regions. An initial round of RT-PCR targeting the TCR CDR3 relied on the HTBI primer set. TCRdb re-called the multiplex PCR reads through MiXCR, storing one row per CDR3 protein. This sample has fewer than 350,000 distinct CDR3 sequences, with 15% to 20% found just once. The CDR3 contains 18 residues. Per germline, CDR1 SGHVS and CDR2 FQNEAQ. The V end was cut by 2 bases, the J end by 0 bases, with 17 bases between. The sample holds many counts of this clonotype. Its antigen is as yet unknown.

The J gene is TRBJ1-5, the V gene TRBV7-8; D call uncertain. The sequenced sample was blood. This receptor was taken from a woman aged 40 to 50 with Graves' ophthalmopathy. The CDR3 nucleotides are TGTGCCAGCAGCTTAAGGTCTCCCGACTATTATAGCAATCAGCCCCAGCATTTT. Amino acids: CASSLRSPDYYSNQPQHF.